These 25 T cell receptor beta chains originate from one sample sequenced in a study of T cell responses to AZD1222 COVID-19 vaccine. Some clones are missing from TCRdb's copy, which holds only in-frame ones; the method was immunoSEQ multiplex PCR. The table has approximately 110,000 clones, more than 75% seen once. The specimen was peripheral blood, collected 28 days after the second AZD1222 dose. Receptor source: an adult who received the AZD1222 COVID-19 vaccine.

The V call is TRBV9, the J call TRBJ2-2; 9 nucleotides line up with TRBD2. After removal of 4 bases from V and 2 bases from J, the junction contained 6 bases not matched to a gene. CDR1 is SGDLS, CDR2 YYNGEE, per germline. The CDR3 is made up of 16 amino acids. CDR3 sequence (DNA): TGTGCCAGCAGCACAGGACTAGCGCGCAACACCGGGGAGCTGTTTTTT. It yields the protein CASSTGLARNTGELFF.

This chain uses TRBV7-9 with TRBJ2-4; D is ambiguous. Germline lookup yields CDR1 SEHNR and CDR2 FQNEAQ (reference sequence). The CDR3 loop spans 15 amino acids. Deletions cut 2 bases from V and 0 bases from J, with 8 bases between. Here the CDR3 reads CASSLSELAKNIQYF. CDR3 bases: TGTGCCAGCAGCTTATCGGAGCTAGCCAAAAACATTCAGTACTTC.

The rearrangement uses TRBV7-9 and TRBJ1-6, with 9 bases fitting TRBD1. Germline loops: CDR1 SEHNR, CDR2 FQNEAQ (reference sequence). The CDR3 runs 14 residues. V shed 5 bases and J 7 bases; nucleotides not matched to a gene: 3. CDR3 region: CASSRQGGNSPLHF. CDR3 bases: TGTGCCAGCAGCCGACAGGGGGGGAATTCACCCCTCCACTTT.

The DNA of the CDR3 is TGCGCCAGCAGCCCAGACGGTAGCGCCAATGAGCAGTTCTTC. It translates to CASSPDGSANEQFF. J is TRBJ2-1 and V is TRBV4-3, with D perhaps matching TRBD2 (5 bases). The CDR3 is 14 amino acids. V lost 4 bases to trimming and J lost 6 bases, with 13 bases between them. The germline V gene encodes CDR1 LGHNA and CDR2 YSLEER.

The chain employs TRBV6-1 and TRBJ2-7; D is ambiguous. The length of the CDR3 is 14 residues. Looked up from germline, CDR1 is MNHNS and CDR2 is SASEGT. Trimming cost V 6 bases and J 0 bases, with 12 bases left between them. DNA for the CDR3: TGTGCCAGCAGGGGCGGTGGGCTCTCCTACGAGCAGTACTTC. It encodes CASRGGGLSYEQYF.

The chain couples TRBV30 to TRBJ1-2, with 7 bases fitting TRBD1. The CDR3 sequence is 13 residues long. V lost 2 bases, J lost 7 bases, and 7 bases stayed unmatched. CDR1 GTSNPN and CDR2 SVGIG come from the germline V gene (reference sequence). The DNA for the CDR3 is TGTGCCTGGAGTCTCGACAGGGTTGGTGGCTACACCTTC. Its translation: CAWSLDRVGGYTF.

The chain employs TRBV24-1 and TRBJ2-1; D assignment may be TRBD1 or TRBD2 (6 bases each). The ends were cut back, 6 bases at V and 6 bases at J, with 14 bases in the middle. Germline-derived CDR1 and CDR2 are KGHDR and SFDVKD. The CDR3 loop spans 14 amino acids. The CDR3, as DNA: TGTGCCACCAGTCAGACAGGAGGGGGCAATGAGCAGTTCTTC. Translation: CATSQTGGGNEQFF.

V is TRBV28 and J is TRBJ1-5, with D possibly TRBD1 on 5 matching bases. The length of the CDR3 is 14 residues. CDR1 and CDR2 from the germline V gene are MDHEN and SYDVKM. Trimming took off 5 bases at V and 6 bases at J, with 14 bases between the two ends. The CDR3 sequence is CASSATWGGQPQHF. CDR3 in DNA: TGTGCCAGCAGTGCGACCTGGGGCGGTCAGCCCCAGCATTTT.

The CDR3 DNA sequence: TGTGCCAGCAGCGTAGCTGGCGGAGGAAGGGAAAAACTGTTTTTT. It codes for CASSVAGGGREKLFF. The rearrangement links TRBV9 to TRBJ1-4; the D is unclear. The germline CDR1 and CDR2 sequences are SGDLS and YYNGEE. V was shortened by 0 bases and J by 8 bases, with 14 bases between the two germline ends. The CDR3 has 15 residues.

The V call is TRBV20-1, the J call TRBJ1-1; D unresolved. The CDR3 runs to 11 residues. The germline V gene has CDR1 DFQATT and CDR2 SNEGSKA (reference sequence). Trimming shortened V by 7 bases and J by 7 bases, and 13 bases separated the two germline ends. CDR3 sequence reads: CSGPWQNEAFF. The DNA of the CDR3 is TGCAGTGGCCCTTGGCAGAATGAAGCTTTCTTT.

V and J are TRBV9 and TRBJ2-3; D is perhaps TRBD1 (6 bases). The germline CDR1 and CDR2 sequences are SGDLS and YYNGEE. Trimming cost V 3 bases and J 2 bases, with 10 bases left between them. The CDR3 covers 14 residues. CDR3 loop: CASSAGQFTDTQYF. The CDR3 DNA follows: TGTGCCAGCAGCGCCGGACAGTTCACAGATACGCAGTATTTT.

This clone was detected only once. V and J are TRBV4-3 and TRBJ2-7, with D hard to call. V shed 1 base and J shed 2 bases, with 15 bases lying between them. This CDR3 comprises 16 residues. The germline V gene has CDR1 LGHNA and CDR2 YSLEER. CDR3 residues: CASSQGRTTRPYEQYF. CDR3 in DNA: TGCGCCAGCAGCCAAGGGCGAACTACGAGACCCTACGAGCAGTACTTC.

This rearrangement joins TRBV14 to TRBJ1-2, with no clear D. The CDR3 is made up of 13 amino acids. V gave up 4 bases and J gave up 7 bases, with 13 bases separating them. The germline CDR1 and CDR2 sequences are SGHDN and FVKESK. This CDR3 is CASSPAGRSGYTF. The CDR3, as DNA: TGTGCCAGCAGCCCCGCCGGGCGGTCTGGCTACACCTTC.

The chain recombines TRBV6-2 or TRBV6-3 with TRBJ1-5; 8 nucleotides line up with TRBD1. The CDR3 spans 18 residues. The germline gives CDR1 MNHEY, CDR2 SVGEGT. Germline trimming cut 6 bases from V and 1 base from J; bases unmatched to any gene: 14. As DNA, the CDR3 is TGTGCCAGCAGCCGAATCGGGTCGGACAGGGCCAGCAATCAGCCCCAGCATTTT. Protein sequence: CASSRIGSDRASNQPQHF.

The chain links TRBV4-3 to TRBJ2-3; D may be TRBD1 or TRBD2 (6 bases each). This CDR3 is built from 15 residues. Trimming took off 2 bases at V and 5 bases at J, with 14 bases between the two ends. Germline V lookup: CDR1 LGHNA, CDR2 YSLEER. CDR3 bases: TGCGCCAGCAGCCAAACAGGGAGGCGTCAAGATACGCAGTATTTT. Translated, it gives CASSQTGRRQDTQYF.

V usage is TRBV7-2 and J usage is TRBJ2-1; 7 bases line up with TRBD2. The germline CDR1 and CDR2 sequences are SGHTA and FQGNSA. This CDR3 spans 19 amino acids. V dropped 5 bases and J dropped 0; count of bases not matched to a gene: 16. CDR3 nucleotides: TGTGCCAGCAGCCCGACTAGCCATTTACTCTCAAGCTCCTACAATGAGCAGTTCTTC. Translated, it gives CASSPTSHLLSSSYNEQFF.

The table lists this clone with a count of one. J is TRBJ1-1 and V is TRBV3-1 (or the pseudogene TRBV3-2); D is perhaps TRBD1 (6 bases). The CDR3 runs 14 residues. CDR1 is LGHDT, CDR2 YNNKEL, per germline (reference sequence). Trimming removed 9 bases at V and 1 base at J, with 15 bases between. In DNA form, the CDR3 reads TGTGCCAGAAAAGGACAGCAAAAGAACACTGAAGCTTTCTTT. Translation gives CARKGQQKNTEAFF.

The J gene is TRBJ1-2, the V gene TRBV18; tentatively, D is TRBD1 (5 bases). The CDR3 sequence is 15 residues long. Germline V CDR1 and CDR2: KGHSH, LQKENI. Trimming took 4 bases from V and 1 from J, leaving 13 bases between them. The CDR3, as DNA: TGTGCCAGCTCACTGGGGACGGATCTTAACTATGGCTACACCTTC. This gives the protein CASSLGTDLNYGYTF.

The V call is TRBV10-3, the J call TRBJ2-7; D unresolved. CDR3 length equals 15 residues. Germline assignment: CDR1 ENHRY and CDR2 SYGVKD. V was trimmed by 7 bases and J by 0 bases, leaving 16 bases between them. CDR3 sequence reads: CAIMARRNSSYEQYF. Written as DNA, the CDR3 is TGTGCCATCATGGCCCGACGTAATAGCTCCTACGAGCAGTACTTC.

The chain has TRBV4-3 and TRBJ2-5; 12 bases line up with TRBD2. The ends lost 1 base at V and 10 bases at J; junction bases unmatched: 4. This CDR3 has 14 residues. Germline assignment: CDR1 LGHNA and CDR2 YSLEER. The CDR3, as DNA: TGCGCCAGCAGCCAAGGACTAGCGGGGGAGGACCAGTACTTC. As protein: CASSQGLAGEDQYF.

This clone was observed a handful of times. This chain uses TRBV6-1 with TRBJ2-7; the D is unclear. CDR1 is MNHNS, CDR2 SASEGT, per germline. The CDR3 contains 11 residues. The V and J ends lost 1 base and 10 bases respectively, with 8 bases between them. In DNA, the CDR3 is TGTGCCAGCAGTGAAGTCCCCCTTCAGTACTTC. It yields the protein CASSEVPLQYF.

The rearrangement joins TRBV6-1 to TRBJ1-2; no definite D call. Trimming took 2 bases from V and 4 from J, leaving 17 bases between them. Germline values: CDR1 MNHNS, CDR2 SASEGT. This CDR3 is built from 16 residues. CDR3 DNA sequence: TGTGCCAGCAGTGAACCTGAGGGTTACGACTTCTATGGCTACACCTTC. This sequence encodes CASSEPEGYDFYGYTF.

The chain has TRBV11-2 and TRBJ1-6; maybe TRBD1 (6 bases). This CDR3 region has 18 residues. Trimming removed 2 bases at V and 7 bases at J, with 21 bases between. CDR1 and CDR2 (germline): SGHAT, FQNNGV. This CDR3 reads CASSLFRSGEGRNSPLHF. The CDR3 region has the DNA TGTGCCAGCAGCTTATTTCGTTCAGGGGAAGGTCGGAATTCACCCCTCCACTTT.

This chain links TRBV5-4 with TRBJ1-1; tentative D call: TRBD1 (5 bases). The germline V and J ends were trimmed by 9 bases and 5 bases, with 14 bases remaining between them. CDR3 size: 12 residues. Germline lookup yields CDR1 SGHNT and CDR2 YYREEE (reference sequence). The CDR3 DNA reads TGTGCCACATTCCAGGGAGGAACTGAAGCTTTCTTT. Amino acid sequence: CATFQGGTEAFF.

The CDR3 is CASSLARGELFF. The CDR3 nucleotides are TGTGCCAGCAGCTTAGCGAGGGGGGAGCTGTTTTTT. V usage is TRBV7-2 and J usage is TRBJ2-2; no firm D call. This CDR3 has 12 amino acids. CDR1 is SGHTA and CDR2 is FQGNSA in the germline V gene. V lost 0 bases to trimming and J lost 8 bases, with 4 bases between them.